One and the same sample provided the 30 T cell receptor beta chains below, sequenced in a study of post-analysis software for immune sequencing data (dated by TCRdb to about 2015). Study-wide findings and limitations: Roughly 5 TRBV segments, including TRBV5-6, TRBV5-1 and TRBV20-1, were significantly more frequent in patients than controls.

No antigen is known for these receptors. Libraries were prepared through PCR. The sample was run on an Illumina HiSeq 2500. Unique molecular identifiers were incorporated into TCR beta cDNA libraries to reduce PCR and sequencing biases. Clones were called with MiXCR by TCRdb after fastp trimmed the public reads at Q25, and only in-frame beta chains were retained. Duplicate CDR3 protein sequences are folded into a single record with the most common DNA and genes. Recorded for this sample are fewer than 850,000 distinct CDR3 sequences; 46% of them occurred a single time. In total, the top ten clones hold 4% to 5% of the sample. Sequences were obtained from blood. The receptors here all came from a girl aged 5 to 17 with multiple sclerosis.

This chain joins TRBV27 and TRBJ2-1; D is tentatively TRBD1 or TRBD2 (6 bases each). Germline V gene lookup returns CDR1 MNHEY and CDR2 SMNVEV (reference sequence). The V and J ends lost 5 bases and 9 bases respectively, with 11 bases between them. The CDR3 extends over 12 amino acids. The CDR3 is CASSTGAPEQFF. Written as DNA, the CDR3 is TGTGCCAGCAGTACGGGGGCCCCTGAGCAGTTCTTC.

This chain connects TRBV7-9 to TRBJ2-7; D unclear. The germline V gene has CDR1 SEHNR and CDR2 FQNEAQ (reference sequence). V was cut by 5 bases and J by 0 bases, with 11 bases left in between. The CDR3 consists of 14 residues. CDR3 region: CASSPHRSSYEQYF. The CDR3 DNA reads as TGTGCCAGCAGCCCCCACCGGAGCTCCTACGAGCAGTACTTC.

This clonotype has only a few counts. The chain is built from TRBV20-1 and TRBJ2-7; weak D call: TRBD2 (6 bases). Germline CDR1 is DFQATT and CDR2 is SNEGSKA (reference sequence). The germline V and J ends were trimmed by 7 bases and 3 bases, with 16 bases remaining between them. The CDR3 has 13 residues. The CDR3 region is CSVSSGTDYEQYF. DNA for the CDR3: TGCAGTGTTTCCTCCGGGACTGACTACGAGCAGTACTTC.

This clonotype showed up just a few times. The chain links TRBV27 to TRBJ1-2, with 8 bases lining up with TRBD1. CDR1 is MNHEY, CDR2 SMNVEV, per germline (reference sequence). This CDR3 has 19 residues. V dropped 5 bases and J dropped 0; count of bases not matched to a gene: 17. The DNA for the CDR3 is TGTGCCAGCAGTCCCGAAAGCCAGGGGACAGGAGAAGCTAACTATGGCTACACCTTC. Translating gives CASSPESQGTGEANYGYTF.

This clonotype has more than one count but fewer than ten. The chain carries TRBV7-9 and TRBJ2-3; tentatively, D is TRBD2 (6 bases). The CDR3 consists of 15 residues. Looked up from germline, CDR1 is SEHNR and CDR2 is FQNEAQ (reference sequence). V lost 3 bases and J 2 bases, leaving 12 bases between the germline ends. CDR3 amino acids: CASSFLAPHTDTQYF. The DNA of the CDR3 is TGTGCCAGCAGCTTCCTAGCGCCCCACACAGATACGCAGTATTTT. Looking up the rest from reference TRBV7-9 and TRBJ2-3 gives the full variable domain: DTGVSQNPRHKITKRGQNVTFRCDPISEHNRLYWYRQTLGQGPEFLTYFQNEAQLEKSRLLSDRFSAERPKGSFSTLEIQRTEQGDSAMYLCASSFLAPHTDTQYFGPGTRLTVL.

The rearrangement joins TRBV5-6 to TRBJ2-5, with D unclear. The CDR3 length is 14 residues. From germline, CDR1 is SGHDT and CDR2 YYEEEE. V lost 4 bases, J lost 3 bases, and 13 bases lay in between. The CDR3 DNA reads as TGTGCCAGCAGCACCCGGGCCCTTGAAGAGACCCAGTACTTC. Translation: CASSTRALEETQYF.

This clonotype was counted only a few times. The genes are TRBV27 and TRBJ1-1; 7 bases agree with TRBD1. The ends lost 5 bases at V and 3 bases at J; junction bases unmatched: 9. The CDR3 runs to 15 residues. CDR1 and CDR2 (germline): MNHEY, SMNVEV (reference sequence). The CDR3 region has the DNA TGTGCCAGCAGTCCTAGACAGGGAGTAGACACTGAAGCTTTCTTT. Protein product: CASSPRQGVDTEAFF.

This clonotype occurred a few times. This chain joins TRBV9 and TRBJ2-1; 9 bases are a match to TRBD2. The CDR3 runs 15 residues. Germline lookup yields CDR1 SGDLS and CDR2 YYNGEE. Trimming cost V 3 bases and J 5 bases; bases outside gene matches: 6. Written as DNA, the CDR3 is TGTGCCAGCAGCGGGCGCCTAGCGGGGCACAATGAGCAGTTCTTC. Translation gives CASSGRLAGHNEQFF.

This clonotype was recorded a few times. The rearrangement uses TRBV29-1 and TRBJ2-3; 7 bases align to TRBD2. This CDR3 contains 14 residues. Germline lookup yields CDR1 SQVTM and CDR2 ANQGSEA. The junction had 9 bases not matched to a gene; V was cut back by 7 bases and J by 2 bases. The CDR3 here is CSGSPGLHTDTQYF. In DNA form, the CDR3 reads TGCAGCGGTTCTCCGGGACTACACACAGATACGCAGTATTTT.

There are a few counts of this clonotype. The genes are TRBV24-1 and TRBJ2-7; TRBD1 is a possible D gene (5 bases). Trimming stripped 7 bases from V and 1 base from J, with 10 bases between. The V gene's germline CDR1 is KGHDR and CDR2 SFDVKD. CDR3 size: 13 residues. The CDR3, as DNA: TGTGCCACCAGCAGGGCAGGTTCCTACGAGCAGTACTTC. This sequence encodes CATSRAGSYEQYF.

This clonotype showed up just a few times. This chain connects TRBV15 to TRBJ2-5; perhaps TRBD1 as D (5 bases). The J call may be faulty, since TRBJ2-7 better matches the DNA end. Germline V lookup: CDR1 LNHNV, CDR2 YYDKDF (reference sequence). There are 12 residues in the CDR3. The DNA for the CDR3 is TGTGCCACCAGCAGAGATCAGGGCGAGCAGTACTTC. Its protein product is CATSRDQGEQYF.

The chain carries TRBV28 and TRBJ2-1; tentative D call: TRBD2 (6 bases). Germline CDR1 MDHEN, CDR2 SYDVKM. This CDR3 has 13 amino acids. Trimming took 2 bases from V and 10 from J, leaving 12 bases between them. The CDR3 loop is CASSLQQTREQFF. The CDR3 DNA is TGTGCCAGCAGTTTACAGCAGACTAGAGAGCAGTTCTTC. The full variable domain, completed using reference TRBV28 and TRBJ2-1, is DVKVTQSSRYLVKRTGEKVFLECVQDMDHENMFWYRQDPGLGLRLIYFSYDVKMKEKGDIPEGYSVSREKKERFSLILESASTNQTSMYLCASSLQQTREQFFGPGTRLTVL.

This chain joins TRBV7-2 and TRBJ2-1, with 8 bases lining up with TRBD2. The CDR3 sequence is 15 residues long. The germline gives CDR1 SGHTA, CDR2 FQGNSA. V dropped 5 bases and J dropped 6; count of bases not matched to a gene: 9. The CDR3 is CASSREGLGFNEQFF. The CDR3 nucleotides read TGTGCCAGCAGCCGGGAGGGCTTGGGGTTCAATGAGCAGTTCTTC.

This clonotype was counted between two and nine times. The chain joins TRBV15 to TRBJ2-7, with 9 positions matching TRBD2. Per the germline V gene, CDR1 is LNHNV and CDR2 is YYDKDF (reference sequence). The CDR3 sequence is 15 residues long. Losses at the gene ends were 0 bases for V and 4 bases for J; bases not matched to a gene: 4. The CDR3 sequence: CATSREVGLAYEQYF. The CDR3 DNA reads as TGTGCCACCAGCAGAGAGGTTGGACTAGCGTACGAGCAGTACTTC. The whole variable domain, filled in from reference TRBV15 and TRBJ2-7, reads DAMVIQNPRYQVTQFGKPVTLSCSQTLNHNVMYWYQQKSSQAPKLLFHYYDKDFNNEADTPDNFQSRRPNTSFCFLDIRSPGLGDTAMYLCATSREVGLAYEQYFGPGTRLTVT.

The count of this clonotype is one. V and J are TRBV27 and TRBJ2-5; 13 nucleotides match TRBD2. The CDR3 covers 23 residues. CDR1 is MNHEY, CDR2 SMNVEV, per germline (reference sequence). Germline trimming cut 5 bases from V and 2 bases from J; bases unmatched to any gene: 26. CDR3 sequence: CASSPRSTPNRVGTSGTQETQYF. The CDR3 nucleotides read TGTGCCAGCAGTCCCAGATCAACCCCAAACAGGGTTGGGACTAGCGGGACTCAAGAGACCCAGTACTTC.

In its sample, this clonotype was seen a few times. The chain links TRBV7-9 to TRBJ2-1, with 10 bases fitting TRBD2. The CDR3 is made up of 14 amino acids. Germline loops: CDR1 SEHNR, CDR2 FQNEAQ (reference sequence). The trim removed 0 bases at V and 8 bases at J, leaving 1 base unmatched. CDR3 coding DNA: TGTGCCAGCAGCTTAGCGCTAGCGGGGGATGAGCAGTTCTTC. Translated, it gives CASSLALAGDEQFF.

J is TRBJ2-2 and V is TRBV6-6; 7 nucleotides align to TRBD2. There are 14 residues in the CDR3. Germline V gives CDR1 MNHNY, CDR2 SVGAGI (reference sequence). V lost 5 bases, J lost 6 bases, and 6 bases stayed unmatched. CDR3 in amino acids: CASSRGRGAGELFF. The DNA for the CDR3 is TGTGCCAGCAGTCGCGGGAGAGGGGCCGGGGAGCTGTTTTTT.

V and J are TRBV3-1 and TRBJ2-5; unclear D gene. Deletions cut 0 bases from V and 1 base from J, with 9 bases between. CDR1 and CDR2 (germline): LGHDT, YNNKEL (reference sequence). The CDR3 has 15 residues. In nucleotides, the CDR3 is TGTGCCAGCAGCCAAGACCGGTTACGCCAAGAGACCCAGTACTTC. Its protein is CASSQDRLRQETQYF.

This clonotype was seen only a few times. The chain couples TRBV7-9 to TRBJ2-5; D is undetermined. Matching the DNA end better, TRBJ2-7 makes the J call doubtful. The CDR3 is made up of 16 amino acids. Germline CDR1 and CDR2: SEHNR and FQNEAQ (reference sequence). CDR3 bases: TGTGCCAGCAGCTTAGAAGCGCCCGACATATACTACGAGCAGTACTTC. It codes for CASSLEAPDIYYEQYF.

This clonotype came up a few times. The genes are TRBV29-1 and TRBJ1-2; D unresolved. V lost 2 bases and J lost 4, with 17 bases in between. The CDR3 has 15 amino acids. Per the germline V gene, CDR1 is SQVTM and CDR2 is ANQGSEA. The CDR3 region is CSVEIEAQAFYGYTF. The CDR3 DNA sequence: TGCAGCGTTGAAATTGAGGCCCAGGCCTTCTATGGCTACACCTTC.

The chain is built from TRBV28 and TRBJ1-3; D perhaps matches TRBD1 (6 bases). This CDR3 is built from 16 residues. The ends were cut back, 9 bases at V and 2 bases at J, with 20 bases in the middle. Looked up from germline, CDR1 is MDHEN and CDR2 is SYDVKM. The CDR3 coding sequence is TGTGCCAGTGCGGTCGACGCAGGGGCCACTGGAAACACCATATATTTT. Its translation: CASAVDAGATGNTIYF.

This clonotype appeared a few times. The chain joins TRBV6-2 or TRBV6-3 to TRBJ2-7, with D tentatively TRBD2 (6 bases). The V gene's germline CDR1 is MNHEY and CDR2 SVGEGT. V was clipped by 7 bases and J by 4 bases, with 23 bases between them. The CDR3 is made up of 16 amino acids. CDR3 region: CASIDPGTSNSYEQYF. The CDR3 region has the DNA TGTGCCAGCATTGATCCTGGGACTTCGAACTCTTACGAGCAGTACTTC.

The V gene is TRBV7-2, the J gene TRBJ1-2; no clear D. Trimming left V 4 bases short and J 3 bases short, with 21 bases between. The CDR3 length is 17 residues. Germline V lookup: CDR1 SGHTA, CDR2 FQGNSA. The CDR3 region is CASSYYPFREADYGYTF. CDR3 nucleotide sequence: TGTGCCAGCAGCTATTACCCCTTCCGTGAGGCGGACTATGGCTACACCTTC.

This clonotype has only a few counts. One end of the junction does not line up with germline, which may come from a read error. The chain links TRBV7-7 to TRBJ2-2; TRBD1 might be the D (6 bases). CDR1 is SSHAT, CDR2 FNYEAQ, per germline (reference sequence). The CDR3 length is 16 residues. CDR3 protein: CASSLVPTGNTGELFF. In nucleotides, the CDR3 is TGTGCTAGCAGCTTAGTACCGACAGGGAACACCGGGGAGCTGTTTTTT.

CDR3 in DNA: TGTGCCACCAGCAGAGATAGGACAGGGTTGGCACCCCTCCACTTT. Translating gives CATSRDRTGLAPLHF. The chain has TRBV15 and TRBJ1-6; 8 bases are a match to TRBD1. This CDR3 is 15 amino acids long. The germline gives CDR1 LNHNV, CDR2 YYDKDF (reference sequence). Unmatched junction bases numbered 6, after V lost 0 bases and J lost 11 bases.

V gene TRBV28 combines with J gene TRBJ2-4; 9 nucleotides align to TRBD1. The V segment lost 10 bases and the J segment 13 bases; nucleotides outside the gene matches: 17. The CDR3 consists of 14 residues. The germline gives CDR1 MDHEN, CDR2 SYDVKM. The CDR3 bases are TGTGCCACCGAGTCGGGACAGGGATCGGGTGAGCAGTACTTC. Translation: CATESGQGSGEQYF.

This clonotype was found once. The chain recombines TRBV5-1 with TRBJ1-2, with 10 positions matching TRBD1. CDR3 length: 15 amino acids. CDR1 is SGHRS, CDR2 YFSETQ, per germline. Trimming took 3 bases from V and 5 from J; bases not matched to a gene: 7. The CDR3 sequence is CASSYTGTGVYGYTF. The CDR3 coding sequence is TGCGCCAGCAGCTATACCGGGACAGGGGTTTATGGCTACACCTTC.

V gene TRBV9 combines with J gene TRBJ2-7; a possible D gene is TRBD2 (6 bases). The germline V and J ends were trimmed by 0 bases and 3 bases, with 13 bases remaining between them. This CDR3 has 15 residues. Germline V gives CDR1 SGDLS, CDR2 YYNGEE. The CDR3 spells CASSVGGGESYEQYF. The CDR3 DNA sequence: TGTGCCAGCAGCGTAGGAGGAGGGGAGAGCTACGAGCAGTACTTC.

This clonotype was counted only a few times. V is TRBV7-9 and J is TRBJ2-1; 11 positions agree with TRBD2. The germline CDR1 and CDR2 sequences are SEHNR and FQNEAQ (reference sequence). J lost 8 bases, V lost 10 bases, and 10 bases had no gene match. The CDR3 consists of 14 residues. The CDR3 loop reads CATDELAGVDEQFF. The DNA for the CDR3 is TGTGCCACCGACGAACTAGCGGGAGTCGATGAGCAGTTCTTC.

This rearrangement joins TRBV9 to TRBJ2-6, with 8 nucleotides matching TRBD2. The CDR3 totals 17 residues. V lost 0 bases, J lost 0 bases, and 2 bases stayed unmatched. Germline V gene data show CDR1 as SGDLS and CDR2 as YYNGEE. The CDR3 here is CASSVVAGGSGANVLTF. The DNA of the CDR3 is TGTGCCAGCAGCGTAGTTGCGGGGGGCTCTGGGGCCAACGTCCTGACTTTC.